Below are 28 T cell receptor beta chains sequenced from a single sample in a study of cytomegalovirus exposure and HLA in healthy donors. A multiplex PCR was run with 60 Vbeta primers and 13 Jbeta primers. The method was immunoSEQ multiplex PCR; TCRdb's version includes in-frame clones alone and lacks a portion of them. Of around 160,000 clones listed, roughly 85% are singletons. The sequenced sample consisted of PBMCs. The receptor set was obtained from a male donor in good health and CMV-seropositive.

This clone was seen a handful of times. V and J are TRBV28 and TRBJ2-7; D not certain. The ends were cut back, 6 bases at V and 0 bases at J, with 12 bases in the middle. Per the germline V gene, CDR1 is MDHEN and CDR2 is SYDVKM. This CDR3 is 14 amino acids long. In DNA, the CDR3 is TGTGCCAGCAGCCAGAAGTTCCCCTCCTACGAGCAGTACTTC. This gives the protein CASSQKFPSYEQYF.

The J gene is TRBJ1-5, the V gene TRBV30; D gene unclear. V gave up 7 bases and J gave up 4 bases, with 14 bases separating them. Germline CDR1 reads GTSNPN; CDR2 reads SVGIG (reference sequence). CDR3 length: 13 amino acids. CDR3 nucleotide sequence: TGTGCCTTACCCCCTGGCCGAAATCAGCCCCAGCATTTT. It encodes CALPPGRNQPQHF.

The chain recombines TRBV9 with TRBJ1-5, with D maybe TRBD1 (6 bases). This CDR3 comprises 15 residues. Trimming removed 0 bases from V and 6 bases from J, with 13 bases in between. Germline lookup yields CDR1 SGDLS and CDR2 YYNGEE. The CDR3 bases are TGTGCCAGCAGCGTAGACGGCAGAGGGGGTCAGCCCCAGCATTTT. It is translated as CASSVDGRGGQPQHF.

In this sample, this clone turned up once. V gene TRBV5-4 combines with J gene TRBJ2-2, with 7 nucleotides matching TRBD2. Looked up from germline, CDR1 is SGHNT and CDR2 is YYREEE (reference sequence). This CDR3 has 17 residues. With 6 bases clipped from V and 6 bases from J, the junction kept 17 bases outside the gene matches. This CDR3 is CASTPVEGGRSAGELFF. DNA for the CDR3: TGTGCCAGCACCCCCGTCGAGGGCGGGAGAAGCGCCGGGGAGCTGTTTTTT.

V usage is TRBV7-2 and J usage is TRBJ2-7, with TRBD1 identical over 7 bases. Germline V gives CDR1 SGHTA, CDR2 FQGNSA. Germline trimming cut 5 bases from V and 8 bases from J; bases unmatched to any gene: 6. This CDR3 is built from 12 residues. Here the CDR3 DNA reads TGTGCCAGCAGCGCAGGGGGTGGCCAGCAGTACTTC. This sequence encodes CASSAGGGQQYF.

The rearrangement joins TRBV27 to TRBJ2-5, with 7 bases aligning to TRBD1. The end of the DNA aligns better with TRBJ2-7, so the J call may be wrong. Germline V gives CDR1 MNHEY, CDR2 SMNVEV (reference sequence). CDR3 length equals 15 residues. This CDR3 is CASSPRDRARYEQYF. The CDR3 DNA is TGTGCCAGCAGTCCAAGGGACAGAGCGCGCTACGAGCAGTACTTC.

The chain links TRBV19 to TRBJ1-6; 7 bases line up with TRBD1. The CDR3 has 15 residues. Germline lookup yields CDR1 LNHDA and CDR2 SQIVND (reference sequence). After removal of 3 bases from V and 6 bases from J, the junction contained 5 bases not matched to a gene. As DNA, the CDR3 is TGTGCCAGTAGTATCGGACAGGCTGGTAATTCACCCCTCCACTTT. Its protein is CASSIGQAGNSPLHF.

This chain joins TRBV7-6 and TRBJ1-5; 10 nucleotides line up with TRBD1. The V and J ends lost 5 bases and 6 bases, in that order; junction bases with no gene match: 7. The CDR3 sequence is 15 residues long. The germline V gene encodes CDR1 SGHVS and CDR2 FNYEAQ. This chain's CDR3 is CASSPGTGEGQPQHF. Written as DNA, the CDR3 is TGTGCCAGCAGCCCTGGGACAGGGGAGGGTCAGCCCCAGCATTTT.

The chain couples TRBV28 to TRBJ1-1, with 7 nucleotides matching TRBD1. Germline CDR1 MDHEN, CDR2 SYDVKM. After removal of 7 bases from V and 5 bases from J, the junction contained 4 bases not matched to a gene. This CDR3 region has 12 residues. The CDR3 nucleotides are TGTGCCAGCATATACAGGGGAACTGAAGCTTTCTTT. Protein sequence: CASIYRGTEAFF.

The CDR3 region has the DNA TGCGCCAGCAGCCCGGGACAGGGGGGTGAAAAACTGTTTTTT. It encodes CASSPGQGGEKLFF. The rearrangement links TRBV4-1 to TRBJ1-4; 11 nucleotides align to TRBD1. Germline assignment: CDR1 MGHRA and CDR2 YSYEKL. The CDR3 has 14 amino acids. V was clipped by 4 bases and J by 7 bases; unmatched bases: 2.

J is TRBJ1-1 and V is TRBV6-5; D is perhaps TRBD1 (6 bases). With 8 bases removed from V and 0 bases from J, the gap between germline ends came to 13 bases. Germline assignment: CDR1 MNHEY and CDR2 SVGAGI. This CDR3 region has 14 residues. CDR3 region: CASLRGGVNTEAFF. CDR3 DNA sequence: TGTGCCAGCCTAAGGGGGGGTGTGAACACTGAAGCTTTCTTT.

This chain links TRBV18 with TRBJ2-5; unclear D gene. The CDR3 is 12 residues long. Trimming cost V 5 bases and J 0 bases, with 4 bases left between them. Germline CDR1 reads KGHSH; CDR2 reads LQKENI. This CDR3 is CASSSYQETQYF. The CDR3 bases are TGTGCCAGCTCATCGTACCAAGAGACCCAGTACTTC.

V usage is TRBV7-8 and J usage is TRBJ1-2; 11 bases map to TRBD1. Germline V gene data show CDR1 as SGHVS and CDR2 as FQNEAQ. With 2 bases clipped from V and 2 bases from J, the junction kept 4 bases outside the gene matches. The CDR3 has 16 amino acids. CDR3 in DNA: TGTGCCAGCAGCTTACGGGACAGGGGGGCCAACTATGGCTACACCTTC. Translating gives CASSLRDRGANYGYTF. The whole variable domain, remainder taken from reference TRBV7-8 and TRBJ1-2, is GAGVSQSPRYKVAKRGQDVALRCDPISGHVSLFWYQQALGQGPEFLTYFQNEAQLDKSGLPSDRFFAERPEGSVSTLKIQRTQQEDSAVYLCASSLRDRGANYGYTFGSGTRLTVV.

In DNA form, the CDR3 reads TGTGCCAGCTCACCTTTCGGGGGTTCGGGAAACACCATATATTTT. This encodes CASSPFGGSGNTIYF. V and J are TRBV18 and TRBJ1-3; TRBD1 might be the D (5 bases). This CDR3 contains 15 residues. The V gene lost 3 bases and the J gene lost 4 bases, with 13 bases spanning the gap. Germline V lookup: CDR1 KGHSH, CDR2 LQKENI.

V gene TRBV7-8 combines with J gene TRBJ1-2, with a tentative D call TRBD1 (6 bases). Germline CDR1 and CDR2: SGHVS and FQNEAQ. The CDR3 has 14 residues. Trimming stripped 4 bases from V and 2 bases from J, with 11 bases between. The DNA of the CDR3 is TGTGCCAGCAGCTCACAGAGGGGGAACTATGGCTACACCTTC. Its translation: CASSSQRGNYGYTF.

For the CDR3, the DNA is TGTGCCAGCAGTTTAGTGAGTCAGAACACTGAAGCTTTCTTT. Its translation is CASSLVSQNTEAFF. This chain links TRBV27 with TRBJ1-1, with unresolved D. The germline CDR1 and CDR2 sequences are MNHEY and SMNVEV (reference sequence). The CDR3 spans 14 residues. Trimming shortened V by 2 bases and J by 1 base, and 8 bases separated the two germline ends.

V and J are TRBV7-2 and TRBJ1-6; TRBD1 might be the D (5 bases). Looked up from germline, CDR1 is SGHTA and CDR2 is FQGNSA. Between the trimmed V and J ends, which lost 3 bases and 9 bases, there was a span of 18 bases. The CDR3 length is 16 residues. The CDR3 coding sequence is TGTGCCAGCAGCTTCACCCCAGGGAAGGTCGGTTCACCCCTCCACTTT. Translated: CASSFTPGKVGSPLHF. Full variable domain (missing parts from reference TRBV7-2 and TRBJ1-6): GAGVSQSPSNKVTEKGKDVELRCDPISGHTALYWYRQSLGQGLEFLIYFQGNSAPDKSGLPSDRFSAERTGGSVSTLTIQRTQQEDSAVYLCASSFTPGKVGSPLHFGNGTRLTVT.

The CDR3: CATSTRGSLFF. CDR3 sequence (DNA): TGTGCCACCAGCACCAGGGGGAGCCTGTTTTTT. The genes are TRBV15 and TRBJ1-4, with TRBD1 matching 7 bases. Looked up from germline, CDR1 is LNHNV and CDR2 is YYDKDF (reference sequence). Unmatched junction bases numbered 4, after V lost 4 bases and J lost 14 bases. This CDR3 has 11 residues.

DNA of the CDR3: TGTGCCAGCAGCCAAAACGGACAGGCTAACTATGGCTACACCTTC. This gives the protein CASSQNGQANYGYTF. V usage is TRBV27 and J usage is TRBJ1-2; 7 nucleotides align to TRBD1. CDR1 and CDR2 from the germline V gene are MNHEY and SMNVEV (reference sequence). The length of the CDR3 is 15 residues. With 6 bases clipped from V and 0 bases from J, the junction kept 7 bases outside the gene matches.

The rearrangement uses TRBV5-1 and TRBJ1-1, with unresolved D. There are 15 residues in the CDR3. Deletions cut 0 bases from V and 4 bases from J, with 13 bases between. Looked up from germline, CDR1 is SGHRS and CDR2 is YFSETQ. This chain's CDR3 is CASSLEIPGATEAFF. The CDR3 DNA reads as TGCGCCAGCAGCTTGGAGATCCCGGGAGCCACTGAAGCTTTCTTT.

This chain joins TRBV7-2 and TRBJ2-5; 7 nucleotides agree with TRBD1. Germline loops: CDR1 SGHTA, CDR2 FQGNSA. The CDR3 spans 15 residues. Trimming at V came to 5 bases and at J to 5 bases, leaving 11 bases not matched to a gene. CDR3 nucleotides: TGTGCCAGCAGCCGAGGGGACAGCCAGTGGGAGACCCAGTACTTC. It is translated as CASSRGDSQWETQYF. Based on the CDR3 plus reference TRBV7-2 and TRBJ2-5, the full variable domain is GAGVSQSPSNKVTEKGKDVELRCDPISGHTALYWYRQSLGQGLEFLIYFQGNSAPDKSGLPSDRFSAERTGGSVSTLTIQRTQQEDSAVYLCASSRGDSQWETQYFGPGTRLLVL.

This chain connects TRBV10-1 to TRBJ2-5; 11 bases are shared with TRBD1. Germline V gene data show CDR1 as WNHNN and CDR2 as SYGVQD (reference sequence). V gave up 0 bases and J gave up 1 base; unmatched junction bases: 1. This CDR3 is built from 16 residues. In DNA form, the CDR3 reads TGCGCCAGCAGTGAGTCGGGGACAGGGGGCCAAGAGACCCAGTACTTC. Translated: CASSESGTGGQETQYF.

The chain uses TRBV5-1 and TRBJ2-5; TRBD1 matches 7 bases. With V trimmed by 5 bases and J by 5 bases, 9 bases remained unmatched. The CDR3 is made up of 14 amino acids. The germline V gene has CDR1 SGHRS and CDR2 YFSETQ. CDR3 bases: TGCGCCAGCAGTCCCGGGACAGATAAGGAGACCCAGTACTTC. It translates to CASSPGTDKETQYF.

The gene calls are TRBV30 and TRBJ2-3; D is ambiguous. In germline, CDR1 is GTSNPN, CDR2 SVGIG (reference sequence). Between the trimmed V and J ends, which lost 2 bases and 3 bases, there was a span of 9 bases. CDR3 length equals 13 residues. The CDR3 here is CAWSLELTDTQYF. In nucleotides, the CDR3 is TGTGCCTGGAGTCTTGAGCTGACAGATACGCAGTATTTT.

This rearrangement joins TRBV5-1 to TRBJ2-3; TRBD2 is a possible D gene (5 bases). CDR1 is SGHRS, CDR2 YFSETQ, per germline. CDR3 size: 16 residues. V shed 7 bases and J shed 1 base, with 19 bases lying between them. The DNA of the CDR3 is TGCGCCAGCTCCCGGATGGACTCTGCCCGCACAGATACGCAGTATTTT. Its translation: CASSRMDSARTDTQYF. Full variable domain (missing parts from reference TRBV5-1 and TRBJ2-3): KAGVTQTPRYLIKTRGQQVTLSCSPISGHRSVSWYQQTPGQGLQFLFEYFSETQRNKGNFPGRFSGRQFSNSRSEMNVSTLELGDSALYLCASSRMDSARTDTQYFGPGTRLTVL.

About this clone itself: The junction differs from germline at one of its ends, possibly a read error. The chain carries TRBV7-9 and TRBJ1-3; 9 bases fit TRBD1. Germline V gene sequence: CDR1 SEHNR, CDR2 FQNEAQ (reference sequence). There are 16 residues in the CDR3. CDR3 loop: CSSSLAGQGLGNTIYF. The CDR3 bases are TGTTCCAGCAGCTTAGCAGGACAGGGGCTCGGAAACACCATATATTTT.

The chain couples TRBV27 to TRBJ2-2, with D perhaps matching TRBD2 (5 bases). V was pared by 6 bases and J by 1 base, with 12 bases between. CDR3 size: 15 residues. Germline lookup yields CDR1 MNHEY and CDR2 SMNVEV (reference sequence). The CDR3 loop is CASRHLSGNTGELFF. The CDR3 DNA sequence: TGTGCCAGCAGACACCTAAGCGGGAACACCGGGGAGCTGTTTTTT.

The J gene is TRBJ2-7, the V gene TRBV19; 8 bases align to TRBD2. The CDR3 loop spans 14 amino acids. The V and J ends lost 4 bases and 2 bases, in that order; junction bases with no gene match: 4. Germline V lookup: CDR1 LNHDA, CDR2 SQIVND (reference sequence). The CDR3 bases are TGTGCCAGTAGTAAGACTAGCGTAACCTACGAGCAGTACTTC. Its translation: CASSKTSVTYEQYF.